Detailed here is one T cell receptor beta chain. Both 60 Vbeta primers and 13 Jbeta primers went into the PCR. Some clones are missing from TCRdb's copy, which holds only in-frame ones; the method was immunoSEQ multiplex PCR. The data show some 150,000 clones, approximately 60% seen once. Samples came from healthy bone marrow donors. This sample was included in a study of cytomegalovirus exposure and HLA in healthy donors. Across the whole study: There were 90 million to 140 million unique TCR beta sequences, drawn from 180 million or so T cells, in an earlier analysis. Drawn from HLA-typed donors, tens of millions of unique TCRs were held in an early data release. Genetic ancestry analysis placed approximately 78% of the 398 donors that were genotyped in the Caucasian-associated cluster.

This CDR3 region has 14 residues. V was pared by 1 base and J by 1 base, with 8 bases between. Germline CDR1 and CDR2: SGHDT and YYEEEE. This sequence joins TRBV5-6 and TRBJ2-5; D unclear. Sequencing input: PBMCs. The clonotype was recovered from a woman in her thirties or forties in good health and CMV-seronegative. CDR3 region: CASSLSFPQETQYF. For the CDR3, the DNA is TGTGCCAGCAGCTTGTCCTTCCCCCAAGAGACCCAGTACTTC.